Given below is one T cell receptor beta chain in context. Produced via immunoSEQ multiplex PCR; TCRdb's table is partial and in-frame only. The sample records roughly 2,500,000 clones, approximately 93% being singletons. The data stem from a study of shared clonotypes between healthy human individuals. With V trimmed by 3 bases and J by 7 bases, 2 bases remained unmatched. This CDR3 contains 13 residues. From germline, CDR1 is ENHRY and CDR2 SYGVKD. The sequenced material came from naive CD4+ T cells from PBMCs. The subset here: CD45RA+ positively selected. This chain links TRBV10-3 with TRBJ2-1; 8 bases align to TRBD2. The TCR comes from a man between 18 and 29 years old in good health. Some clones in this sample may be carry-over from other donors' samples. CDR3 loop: CAISDREGNEQFF. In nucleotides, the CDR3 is TGTGCCATCAGTGACCGGGAGGGGAATGAGCAGTTCTTC.